What follows are 25 T cell receptor beta chains derived from one specimen sequenced in a study of blood T cell repertoires in COVID-19. TCRdb keeps only in-frame clones here, not all; method: immunoSEQ multiplex PCR. The sample gives roughly 260,000 clones, roughly 86% of which show up once; 2.5% to 3% is in the top ten. Sequencing was performed on PBMCs or T cells enriched from blood (not recorded which). These receptors all stem from a woman under 40 with acute COVID-19.

The J gene is TRBJ2-2, the V gene TRBV9, with D unresolved. The CDR3 extends over 15 amino acids. V shed 2 bases and J shed 3 bases, with 11 bases lying between them. Germline V lookup: CDR1 SGDLS, CDR2 YYNGEE. CDR3 DNA sequence: TGTGCCAGCAGCGTTGTCCAGGATTACACCGGGGAGCTGTTTTTT. As protein: CASSVVQDYTGELFF. The whole variable domain, remainder taken from reference TRBV9 and TRBJ2-2, is DSGVTQTPKHLITATGQRVTLRCSPRSGDLSVYWYQQSLDQGLQFLIQYYNGEERAKGNILERFSAQQFPDLHSELNLSSLELGDSALYFCASSVVQDYTGELFFGEGSRLTVL.

The rearrangement links TRBV5-5 to TRBJ2-7; 9 nucleotides line up with TRBD2. The CDR3 is 14 amino acids. Germline assignment: CDR1 SGHKS and CDR2 YYEKEE (reference sequence). V lost 4 bases and J lost 2; bases outside the gene matches: 4. The CDR3 nucleotides are TGTGCCAGCAGCCCCGCTAGCGGGACCTACGAGCAGTACTTC. This translates into CASSPASGTYEQYF. The full variable domain, with the rest looked up from reference TRBV5-5 and TRBJ2-7, is DAGVTQSPTHLIKTRGQQVTLRCSPISGHKSVSWYQQVLGQGPQFIFQYYEKEERGRGNFPDRFSARQFPNYSSELNVNALLLGDSALYLCASSPASGTYEQYFGPGTRLTVT.

The CDR3 DNA follows: TGTGCCAGCAGTCTTACGCCGGGGGGGCGGGAGACCCAGTACTTC. This gives the protein CASSLTPGGRETQYF. This rearrangement joins TRBV7-6 to TRBJ2-5; the match to TRBD2 covers 8 bases. This CDR3 spans 15 amino acids. V trimming: 6 bases; J trimming: 5 bases; junction bases outside the gene matches: 11. Germline loops: CDR1 SGHVS, CDR2 FNYEAQ. Full variable domain (rest looked up from reference TRBV7-6 and TRBJ2-5): GAGVSQSPRYKVTKRGQDVALRCDPISGHVSLYWYRQALGQGPEFLTYFNYEAQQDKSGLPNDRFSAERPEGSISTLTIQRTEQRDSAMYRCASSLTPGGRETQYFGPGTRLLVL.

The V call is TRBV5-1, the J call TRBJ2-1; a possible D gene is TRBD2 (6 bases). Trimming left V 1 base short and J 3 bases short, with 17 bases between. Per germline, CDR1 SGHRS and CDR2 YFSETQ. This CDR3 contains 17 residues. This chain's CDR3 is CASSLTRGEIDYNEQFF. The DNA of the CDR3 is TGCGCCAGCAGCTTGACGCGGGGAGAGATTGACTACAATGAGCAGTTCTTC. The full variable domain, in which reference TRBV5-1 and TRBJ2-1 provide the parts outside the CDR3, is KAGVTQTPRYLIKTRGQQVTLSCSPISGHRSVSWYQQTPGQGLQFLFEYFSETQRNKGNFPGRFSGRQFSNSRSEMNVSTLELGDSALYLCASSLTRGEIDYNEQFFGPGTRLTVL.

The chain carries TRBV7-6 and TRBJ1-4, with TRBD1 matching 9 bases. This CDR3 contains 14 residues. CDR1 is SGHVS, CDR2 FNYEAQ, per germline. With 4 bases clipped from V and 6 bases from J, the junction kept 3 bases outside the gene matches. The CDR3 loop reads CASSSGQGDEKLFF. In DNA, the CDR3 is TGTGCCAGCAGCTCGGGACAGGGCGATGAAAAACTGTTTTTT. Variable domain in full (rest from reference TRBV7-6 and TRBJ1-4): GAGVSQSPRYKVTKRGQDVALRCDPISGHVSLYWYRQALGQGPEFLTYFNYEAQQDKSGLPNDRFSAERPEGSISTLTIQRTEQRDSAMYRCASSSGQGDEKLFFGSGTQLSVL.

The chain's CDR3 is CASSKQGAGDEKLFF. DNA of the CDR3: TGTGCCAGTAGTAAACAGGGCGCTGGAGATGAAAAACTGTTTTTT. The gene calls are TRBV19 and TRBJ1-4; perhaps TRBD1 as D (6 bases). V lost 4 bases, J lost 6 bases, and 15 bases lay in between. CDR3 length: 15 amino acids. Germline V lookup: CDR1 LNHDA, CDR2 SQIVND (reference sequence).

V is TRBV19 and J is TRBJ1-1, with no clear D. This CDR3 is 15 amino acids long. CDR1 is LNHDA, CDR2 SQIVND, per germline (reference sequence). Trimming shortened V by 4 bases and J by 0 bases, and 12 bases separated the two germline ends. The DNA for the CDR3 is TGTGCCAGTAGTACCCACCGGCAGGTGAACACTGAAGCTTTCTTT. It encodes CASSTHRQVNTEAFF. Based on the CDR3 plus reference TRBV19 and TRBJ1-1, the full variable domain is DGGITQSPKYLFRKEGQNVTLSCEQNLNHDAMYWYRQDPGQGLRLIYYSQIVNDFQKGDIAEGYSVSREKKESFPLTVTSAQKNPTAFYLCASSTHRQVNTEAFFGQGTRLTVV.

V is TRBV5-1 and J is TRBJ2-1, with 10 nucleotides matching TRBD2. V was pared by 1 base and J by 9 bases, with 4 bases of the junction left unmatched. There are 14 residues in the CDR3. Germline loops: CDR1 SGHRS, CDR2 YFSETQ. The CDR3 loop reads CASSLKRGGFEQFF. The CDR3, as DNA: TGCGCCAGCAGCTTGAAGCGGGGGGGCTTTGAGCAGTTCTTC.

This chain links TRBV6-6 with TRBJ1-2; TRBD1 matches 9 bases. Trimming at V came to 5 bases and at J to 6 bases, leaving 16 bases not matched to a gene. Germline CDR1 MNHNY, CDR2 SVGAGI (reference sequence). This CDR3 has 17 residues. The CDR3 region is CASSQRPPGQGIDGYTF. DNA of the CDR3: TGTGCCAGCAGTCAACGACCCCCCGGACAGGGGATTGATGGCTACACCTTC.

The V and J genes are TRBV6-5 and TRBJ1-4, with TRBD1 as a possible D gene (5 bases). Germline CDR1 reads MNHEY; CDR2 reads SVGAGI. CDR3 length: 14 residues. V gave up 0 bases and J gave up 8 bases, with 10 bases separating them. The CDR3, as DNA: TGTGCCAGCAGTTACTCGTCGGGGGGAGAAAAACTGTTTTTT. This codes for CASSYSSGGEKLFF.

The chain links TRBV27 to TRBJ1-2, with a weak D call TRBD1 (6 bases). This CDR3 is 13 amino acids long. V was clipped by 2 bases and J by 3 bases, with 7 bases between them. Germline V gene data show CDR1 as MNHEY and CDR2 as SMNVEV (reference sequence). The CDR3 DNA follows: TGTGCCAGCAGTTTAAAGGGGGACTATGGCTACACCTTC. Amino acid sequence: CASSLKGDYGYTF.

Concerning this clone: The same CDR3 arises from other DNA sequences in this sample as well. This chain links TRBV2 with TRBJ1-2, with TRBD1 identical over 7 bases. Trimming cost V 7 bases and J 3 bases; bases outside gene matches: 2. The CDR3 is 12 amino acids. Germline values: CDR1 SNHLY, CDR2 FYNNEI. CDR3 sequence (DNA): TGTGCCAGCACTGGACAGGACTATGGCTACACCTTC. Its protein product is CASTGQDYGYTF.

V usage is TRBV5-1 and J usage is TRBJ2-1; the match to TRBD2 covers 13 bases. The CDR3 spans 16 residues. V dropped 4 bases and J dropped 8; count of bases not matched to a gene: 9. The germline V gene has CDR1 SGHRS and CDR2 YFSETQ. In DNA form, the CDR3 reads TGCGCCAGCAGCCTATCCACTAGCGGGGGGGCCTATGAGCAGTTCTTC. Protein sequence: CASSLSTSGGAYEQFF. The full variable domain, in which reference TRBV5-1 and TRBJ2-1 provide the parts outside the CDR3, is KAGVTQTPRYLIKTRGQQVTLSCSPISGHRSVSWYQQTPGQGLQFLFEYFSETQRNKGNFPGRFSGRQFSNSRSEMNVSTLELGDSALYLCASSLSTSGGAYEQFFGPGTRLTVL.

The chain employs TRBV11-3 and TRBJ2-5; 12 bases are shared with TRBD2. Germline V gene data show CDR1 as SGHNT and CDR2 as YENEEA. With 4 bases clipped from V and 3 bases from J, the junction kept 6 bases outside the gene matches. The CDR3 is made up of 16 amino acids. The CDR3, as DNA: TGTGCCAGCAGCTACCGGGCTAGCGGGGGGGAAGAGACCCAGTACTTC. Translated: CASSYRASGGEETQYF.

This clone was counted between two and nine times. The genes are TRBV6-5 and TRBJ1-5; 12 bases match TRBD1. The CDR3 loop spans 15 amino acids. V lost 7 bases to trimming and J lost 6 bases; unmatched junction nucleotides: 7. Germline V CDR1 and CDR2: MNHEY, SVGAGI. This CDR3 reads CASIGRGQGAQPQHF. In DNA form, the CDR3 reads TGTGCCAGCATTGGGAGGGGACAGGGGGCTCAGCCCCAGCATTTT.

The chain couples TRBV7-6 to TRBJ2-1; 15 bases match TRBD2. This CDR3 spans 15 amino acids. Trimming at V came to 10 bases and at J to 8 bases, leaving 9 bases not matched to a gene. Germline V gene data show CDR1 as SGHVS and CDR2 as FNYEAQ. CDR3 nucleotide sequence: TGTGCCACCAGGACTAGCGGGGGGGCCAGCGATGAGCAGTTCTTC. Its translation: CATRTSGGASDEQFF.

This clone has more than one count but fewer than ten. The chain is built from TRBV3-1 (or the pseudogene TRBV3-2) and TRBJ1-3; possibly TRBD1 for D (5 bases). The CDR3 contains 17 residues. Trimming removed 3 bases from V and 0 bases from J, with 15 bases in between. Per germline, CDR1 LGHDT and CDR2 YNNKEL (reference sequence). The CDR3 sequence is CASSQGGLKLSGNTIYF. The CDR3 region has the DNA TGTGCCAGCAGCCAGGGGGGACTAAAACTCTCTGGAAACACCATATATTTT.

This clone was recorded a few times. The chain carries TRBV13 and TRBJ1-2, with 12 bases fitting TRBD1. V lost 5 bases, J lost 6 bases, and 16 bases stayed unmatched. CDR1 PRHDT and CDR2 FYEKMQ come from the germline V gene (reference sequence). The CDR3 extends over 18 amino acids. The CDR3 nucleotides read TGTGCCAGCAGCAGAACCCCCTTTCGGGACAGGGGGCTGGATGGCTACACCTTC. Protein product: CASSRTPFRDRGLDGYTF.

This clone was detected only once. This chain links TRBV9 with TRBJ2-1; D possibly corresponds to TRBD1 (5 bases). The germline V gene encodes CDR1 SGDLS and CDR2 YYNGEE. CDR3 length: 16 amino acids. The V end lost 3 bases, the J end lost 1 base, and 14 bases lay between the germline ends. The CDR3: CASSADQGSSYNEQFF. The CDR3 DNA reads TGTGCCAGCAGCGCAGACCAGGGAAGTTCCTACAATGAGCAGTTCTTC.

This clone was picked up one time. This sequence joins TRBV19 and TRBJ2-1, with TRBD2 matching 7 bases. CDR1 is LNHDA and CDR2 is SQIVND in the germline V gene (reference sequence). J lost 7 bases, V lost 3 bases, and 3 bases had no gene match. The CDR3 is 13 residues long. The CDR3 nucleotides are TGTGCCAGTAGTATGGGAGGGGAGAATGAGCAGTTCTTC. Protein sequence: CASSMGGENEQFF.

J is TRBJ2-3 and V is TRBV7-2, with TRBD2 as a possible D gene (5 bases). The CDR3 runs to 15 residues. The germline V gene encodes CDR1 SGHTA and CDR2 FQGNSA. Trimming stripped 7 bases from V and 1 base from J, with 15 bases between. CDR3 bases: TGTGCCAGCACCGGAGCGGTGTGGGGCACAGATACGCAGTATTTT. It is translated as CASTGAVWGTDTQYF.

The chain joins TRBV6-5 to TRBJ2-7; D might be TRBD1 (5 bases). Trimming took 2 bases from V and 4 from J, leaving 9 bases between them. The CDR3 has 13 amino acids. CDR1 is MNHEY and CDR2 is SVGAGI in the germline V gene. The CDR3 here is CASSYARDYEQYF. The CDR3, as DNA: TGTGCCAGCAGTTACGCCAGGGATTACGAGCAGTACTTC.

This clone was counted once. This chain joins TRBV5-1 and TRBJ1-1; 8 nucleotides line up with TRBD1. V dropped 4 bases and J dropped 6; count of bases not matched to a gene: 11. This CDR3 has 15 residues. Germline V CDR1 and CDR2: SGHRS, YFSETQ. The CDR3 bases are TGCGCCAGCAGCCTGGGTCAGGGGGCGATCGCTGAAGCTTTCTTT. Translation gives CASSLGQGAIAEAFF.

This clone was detected ten times or more. CDR3 loop: CASSLIGSGANVLTF. CDR3 coding DNA: TGTGCCAGCAGTTTGATCGGCTCTGGGGCCAACGTCCTGACTTTC. J is TRBJ2-6 and V is TRBV6-2 or TRBV6-3; D uncertain. The length of the CDR3 is 15 residues. Germline-derived CDR1 and CDR2 are MNHEY and SVGEGT. V lost 4 bases and J 0 bases, leaving 7 bases between the germline ends.

This sequence joins TRBV6-5 and TRBJ1-5, with D perhaps TRBD1 (5 bases). The CDR3 spans 15 residues. Trimming removed 6 bases at V and 0 bases at J, with 12 bases between. Germline-derived CDR1 and CDR2 are MNHEY and SVGAGI. The CDR3 DNA reads as TGTGCCAGCAGCCCCAGACAGTTTAGCAATCAGCCCCAGCATTTT. Its translation is CASSPRQFSNQPQHF.